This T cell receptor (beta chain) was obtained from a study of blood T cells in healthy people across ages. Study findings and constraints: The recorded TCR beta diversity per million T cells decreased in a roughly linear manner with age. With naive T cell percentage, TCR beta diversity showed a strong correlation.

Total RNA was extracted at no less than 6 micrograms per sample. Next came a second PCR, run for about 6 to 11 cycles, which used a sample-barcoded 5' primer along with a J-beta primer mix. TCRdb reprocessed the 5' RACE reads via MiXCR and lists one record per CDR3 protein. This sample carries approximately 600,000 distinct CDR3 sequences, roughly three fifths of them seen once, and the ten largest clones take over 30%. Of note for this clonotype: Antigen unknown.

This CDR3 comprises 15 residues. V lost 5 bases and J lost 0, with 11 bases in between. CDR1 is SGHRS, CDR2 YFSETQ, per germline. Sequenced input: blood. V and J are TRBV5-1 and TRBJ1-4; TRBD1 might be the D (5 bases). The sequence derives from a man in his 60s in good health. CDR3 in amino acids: CASRVGGATNEKLFF. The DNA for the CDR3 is TGCGCCAGCAGGGTCGGGGGTGCAACTAATGAAAAACTGTTTTTT.